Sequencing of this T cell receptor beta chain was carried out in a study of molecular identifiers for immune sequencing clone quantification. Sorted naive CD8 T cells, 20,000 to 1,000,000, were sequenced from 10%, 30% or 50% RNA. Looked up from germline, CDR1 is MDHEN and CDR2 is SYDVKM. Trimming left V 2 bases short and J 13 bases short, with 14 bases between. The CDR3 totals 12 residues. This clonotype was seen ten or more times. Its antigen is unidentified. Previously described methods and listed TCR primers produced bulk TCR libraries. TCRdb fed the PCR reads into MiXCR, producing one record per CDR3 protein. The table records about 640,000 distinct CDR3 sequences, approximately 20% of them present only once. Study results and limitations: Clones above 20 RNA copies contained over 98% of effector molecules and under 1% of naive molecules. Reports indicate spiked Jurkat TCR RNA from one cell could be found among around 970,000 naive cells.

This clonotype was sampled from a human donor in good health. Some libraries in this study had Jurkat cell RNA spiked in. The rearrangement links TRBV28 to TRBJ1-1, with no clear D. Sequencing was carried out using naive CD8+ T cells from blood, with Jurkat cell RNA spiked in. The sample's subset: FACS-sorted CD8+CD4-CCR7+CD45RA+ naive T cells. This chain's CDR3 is CASSLQTTERFF. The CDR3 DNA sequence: TGTGCCAGCAGTTTACAGACTACCGAGCGTTTCTTT.